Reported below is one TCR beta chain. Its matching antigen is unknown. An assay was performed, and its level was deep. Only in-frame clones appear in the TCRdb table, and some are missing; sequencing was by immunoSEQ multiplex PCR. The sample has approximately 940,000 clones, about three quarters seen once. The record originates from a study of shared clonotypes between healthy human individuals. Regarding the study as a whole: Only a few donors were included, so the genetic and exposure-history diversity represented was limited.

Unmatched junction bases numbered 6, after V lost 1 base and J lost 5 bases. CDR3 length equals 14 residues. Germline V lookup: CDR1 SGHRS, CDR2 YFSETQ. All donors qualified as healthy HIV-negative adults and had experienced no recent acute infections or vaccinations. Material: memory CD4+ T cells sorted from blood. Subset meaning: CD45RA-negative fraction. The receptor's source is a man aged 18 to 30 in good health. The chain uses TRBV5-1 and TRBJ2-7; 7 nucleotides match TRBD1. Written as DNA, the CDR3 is TGCGCCAGCAGCTTGAGACAGGGTAAAAACGAGCAGTACTTC. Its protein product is CASSLRQGKNEQYF.